One and the same sample provided the 9 T cell receptor beta chains below, sequenced in a study of shared clonotypes between healthy human individuals. The assay was immunoSEQ multiplex PCR, and TCRdb's table has in-frame clones only and misses some. The profile shows hundreds of thousands of clones, about three quarters of them singletons. Sequencing was carried out using memory CD4+ T cells sorted from blood. The subset denotes: CD45RA-negative fraction. The receptors stem from a woman between 25 and 40 years old in good health.

This clone is a singleton in its sample. DNA for the CDR3: TGTGCCAGCAGCGTAGCCCAGGGGCTAGGAGAGCAGTACTTC. Translation gives CASSVAQGLGEQYF. The chain is built from TRBV9 and TRBJ2-7; D is perhaps TRBD1 (6 bases). The V gene's germline CDR1 is SGDLS and CDR2 YYNGEE. The ends were cut back, 0 bases at V and 7 bases at J, with 14 bases in the middle. The CDR3 extends over 14 amino acids.

The J gene is TRBJ2-1, the V gene TRBV10-3, with 9 bases fitting TRBD2. Germline assignment: CDR1 ENHRY and CDR2 SYGVKD. CDR3 length: 17 residues. V dropped 0 bases and J dropped 5; count of bases not matched to a gene: 8. This CDR3 reads CAISESTASGDNNEQFF. DNA for the CDR3: TGTGCCATCAGTGAGTCGACCGCTAGCGGGGATAACAATGAGCAGTTCTTC.

The gene calls are TRBV25-1 and TRBJ1-5; tentatively, D is TRBD1 (5 bases). The V end was cut by 4 bases, the J end by 12 bases, with 22 bases between. The CDR3 contains 15 residues. Per germline, CDR1 MGHDK and CDR2 SYGVNS. CDR3 region: CASSGSSRDPRRQHF. In DNA, the CDR3 is TGTGCCAGCAGTGGGTCCTCCCGGGACCCCCGGCGCCAGCATTTT.

About this clone itself: Other DNA sequences of this sample code for an identical CDR3. The gene calls are TRBV28 and TRBJ2-7; D unresolved. The CDR3 is 12 residues long. Germline CDR1 reads MDHEN; CDR2 reads SYDVKM. With 3 bases removed from V and 6 bases from J, the gap between germline ends came to 9 bases. CDR3 DNA: TGTGCCAGCAGTTTCACGGGTTTCGAGCAGTACTTC. Its protein is CASSFTGFEQYF.

This rearrangement joins TRBV5-1 to TRBJ2-7; 8 bases line up with TRBD2. With 0 bases clipped from V and 5 bases from J, the junction kept 7 bases outside the gene matches. The CDR3 length is 15 residues. The germline V gene has CDR1 SGHRS and CDR2 YFSETQ. This chain's CDR3 is CASSLGAGASHEQYF. For the CDR3, the DNA is TGCGCCAGCAGCTTGGGAGCGGGAGCTTCCCACGAGCAGTACTTC. Full variable domain (outside the CDR3, taken from reference TRBV5-1 and TRBJ2-7): KAGVTQTPRYLIKTRGQQVTLSCSPISGHRSVSWYQQTPGQGLQFLFEYFSETQRNKGNFPGRFSGRQFSNSRSEMNVSTLELGDSALYLCASSLGAGASHEQYFGPGTRLTVT.

V and J are TRBV7-2 and TRBJ2-2; perhaps TRBD2 as D (7 bases). Trimming removed 0 bases from V and 7 bases from J, with 9 bases in between. The CDR3 sequence is 14 residues long. Germline CDR1 and CDR2: SGHTA and FQGNSA. The DNA for the CDR3 is TGTGCCAGCAGCTTAGCGGGAGGGGGCGGGGAGCTGTTTTTT. Amino acids: CASSLAGGGGELFF.

J is TRBJ1-3 and V is TRBV28; no clear D gene. Deletions cut 0 bases from V and 0 bases from J, with 3 bases between. Germline values: CDR1 MDHEN, CDR2 SYDVKM. This CDR3 comprises 14 residues. The CDR3 nucleotides are TGTGCCAGCAGTTTATGGAACTCTGGAAACACCATATATTTT. It translates to CASSLWNSGNTIYF.

The table lists this clone with a few counts. The chain joins TRBV7-8 to TRBJ2-2; 7 bases are shared with TRBD2. The V and J ends lost 0 bases and 1 base, in that order; junction bases with no gene match: 5. The germline V gene encodes CDR1 SGHVS and CDR2 FQNEAQ. The CDR3 covers 17 residues. CDR3 sequence: CASSLAGVAGNTGELFF. CDR3 nucleotide sequence: TGTGCCAGCAGCTTAGCGGGAGTAGCGGGGAACACCGGGGAGCTGTTTTTT.

The rearrangement joins TRBV7-6 to TRBJ2-1; D is tentatively TRBD1 or TRBD2 (6 bases each). The ends were cut back, 2 bases at V and 5 bases at J, with 10 bases in the middle. Germline V gives CDR1 SGHVS, CDR2 FNYEAQ. CDR3 size: 14 residues. This chain's CDR3 is CASSLWRGNNEQFF. As DNA, the CDR3 is TGTGCCAGCAGCTTATGGAGGGGGAACAATGAGCAGTTCTTC.